This TCR beta chain was observed in a study of OX40 agonist ivuxolimab in advanced cancers. Study-wide findings and caveats: It was also the case that some nonresponders had low normalized T-cell clonal expansion.

In the case of this clone: The antigen is undetermined.

V gave up 5 bases and J gave up 3 bases, with 14 bases separating them. The V gene's germline CDR1 is SGHNT and CDR2 YYREEE (reference sequence). The CDR3 is 14 residues long. Sequencing used immunoSEQ multiplex PCR; TCRdb keeps in-frame clones, though not all of them. The table shows 60,000 to 75,000 clones, with 90% to 95% occurring only once. This sequence joins TRBV5-4 and TRBJ2-5; D might be TRBD1 (6 bases). Sequenced material: CD4+ or CD8+ T cells sorted from blood, taken in a trial of the OX40 agonist ivuxolimab. This sequence was found in an adult with an advanced solid tumor such as melanoma, head and neck, liver or kidney cancer. The CDR3 sequence: CASSSQGLKETQYF. CDR3 sequence (DNA): TGTGCCAGCAGTTCACAGGGCCTAAAAGAGACCCAGTACTTC.